Presented here are 30 T cell receptor beta chains from one specimen sequenced in a study of blood T cell repertoires in COVID-19 (dated by TCRdb to the early 2020s). Library prep was done by the immunoSEQ multiplex PCR assay. The source is immuneACCESS, and TCRdb retained only in-frame sequences with V and J called. Part of the clones is not carried over; for the studies checked, unresolved V genes explain less than half of this, and the remainder is unexplained. This sample lists 350,000 to 450,000 clones; approximately 87% were detected once. The biggest ten clones account for 2.3% of the sample. The sequenced material came from peripheral blood. The receptor set was obtained from a woman between 55 and 75 years old with COVID-19, enrolled during active disease.

The CDR3 here is CSAGGKDMRNTEAFF. DNA of the CDR3: TGCAGCGCCGGGGGAAAGGATATGAGAAACACTGAAGCTTTCTTT. The rearrangement uses TRBV29-1 and TRBJ1-1, with D maybe TRBD1 (5 bases). Germline V lookup: CDR1 SQVTM, CDR2 ANQGSEA. The CDR3 is 15 amino acids. Trimming removed 7 bases from V and 2 bases from J, with 20 bases in between.

J is TRBJ2-7 and V is TRBV12-5, with 16 bases aligning to TRBD2. CDR1 and CDR2 (germline): LGHNT, FRNRAP. The length of the CDR3 is 18 residues. V lost 5 bases and J lost 7; bases outside the gene matches: 14. Here the CDR3 DNA reads TGTGCTAGTGGTACCGGGACTAGCGGGGGGGCTAGCTTAGCGGAGCAGTACTTC. Protein: CASGTGTSGGASLAEQYF.

The gene calls are TRBV10-3 and TRBJ1-1; D may be TRBD1 (5 bases). This CDR3 has 17 residues. Germline CDR1 ENHRY, CDR2 SYGVKD. Between the trimmed V and J ends, which lost 10 bases and 10 bases, there was a span of 34 bases. CDR3 DNA sequence: TGTGCCACCCTTGCGGGGAGAGTGGGGCCATTGGTGCTTGGAGCTTTCTTT. The encoded protein is CATLAGRVGPLVLGAFF.

The chain employs TRBV28 and TRBJ2-2; 8 bases are shared with TRBD2. Germline V gene data show CDR1 as MDHEN and CDR2 as SYDVKM. The CDR3 consists of 16 residues. V lost 1 base, J lost 5 bases, and 6 bases stayed unmatched. The CDR3, as DNA: TGTGCCAGCAGTTTATTCGCCGGCGGGGGGACCGGGGAGCTGTTTTTT. Translating it yields CASSLFAGGGTGELFF.

V gene TRBV6-1 combines with J gene TRBJ1-1; D may be TRBD1 (6 bases). The length of the CDR3 is 16 residues. V was shortened by 4 bases and J by 4 bases, with 19 bases between the two germline ends. Germline values: CDR1 MNHNS, CDR2 SASEGT. The CDR3 nucleotides read TGTGCCAGCAGTGCCCTCGGTCCCCTGGGGGCCACTGAAGCTTTCTTT. Encoded protein: CASSALGPLGATEAFF.

The chain carries TRBV4-2 and TRBJ1-1; no reliable D call. V was trimmed by 4 bases and J by 0 bases, leaving 9 bases between them. This CDR3 has 14 amino acids. Germline CDR1 LGHNA, CDR2 YNFKEQ. DNA for the CDR3: TGTGCCAGCAGCCTCCGGGTCGTGAACACTGAAGCTTTCTTT. It translates to CASSLRVVNTEAFF.

The chain has TRBV28 and TRBJ1-2, with a possible D match to TRBD1 (5 bases). This CDR3 is built from 15 residues. The germline V gene encodes CDR1 MDHEN and CDR2 SYDVKM. Trimming pared 1 base from V and 4 bases from J, leaving 13 bases between. The CDR3 DNA reads TGTGCCAGCAGTTTATACCCAGGGCAAGGCTATGGCTACACCTTC. This sequence encodes CASSLYPGQGYGYTF.

The genes are TRBV7-2 and TRBJ1-5; D uncertain. Germline CDR1 reads SGHTA; CDR2 reads FQGNSA. The CDR3 covers 14 residues. Deletions cut 2 bases from V and 2 bases from J, with 7 bases between. CDR3 amino acids: CASSLLGRNQPQHF. CDR3 DNA sequence: TGTGCCAGCAGCTTACTAGGTCGCAATCAGCCCCAGCATTTT.

This clone showed up just a few times. V and J are TRBV5-1 and TRBJ2-2; 15 bases map to TRBD2. Unmatched junction bases numbered 5, after V lost 2 bases and J lost 0 bases. The CDR3 is 19 amino acids. Per the germline V gene, CDR1 is SGHRS and CDR2 is YFSETQ. The CDR3 DNA reads TGCGCCAGCAGCTTCGGGACTAGCGGGGGGCCCTCGAACACCGGGGAGCTGTTTTTT. Translated, it gives CASSFGTSGGPSNTGELFF.

Comment on this clone: Other DNA sequences in the same sample also yield this CDR3. The CDR3 DNA follows: TGTGCCAGCAGTCGGAGCTCTGGAAACACCATATATTTT. Protein product: CASSRSSGNTIYF. This chain joins TRBV11-3 and TRBJ1-3; the D is unclear. The germline gives CDR1 SGHNT, CDR2 YENEEA. This CDR3 region has 13 residues. Trimming removed 6 bases from V and 0 bases from J, with 6 bases in between.

The chain uses TRBV2 and TRBJ1-1, with TRBD1 matching over 7 bases. The CDR3 totals 13 residues. Germline V lookup: CDR1 SNHLY, CDR2 FYNNEI. After removal of 6 bases from V and 5 bases from J, the junction contained 6 bases not matched to a gene. CDR3 sequence (DNA): TGTGCCAGCAGGACATGGACAGGTACTGAAGCTTTCTTT. Its translation is CASRTWTGTEAFF. The variable domain in full, with the rest retrieved from reference TRBV2 and TRBJ1-1, is EPEVTQTPSHQVTQMGQEVILRCVPISNHLYFYWYRQILGQKVEFLVSFYNNEISEKSEIFDDQFSVERPDGSNFTLKIRSTKLEDSAMYFCASRTWTGTEAFFGQGTRLTVV.

This clone was counted a single time. This chain joins TRBV18 and TRBJ1-1; the D gene is possibly TRBD1 (6 bases). Germline assignment: CDR1 KGHSH and CDR2 LQKENI. V lost 2 bases to trimming and J lost 5 bases, with 18 bases between them. The CDR3 sequence is 16 residues long. The CDR3 nucleotides read TGTGCCAGCTCACCAGGGGGGGCTCCGGCAAGGACTGAAGCTTTCTTT. Translated: CASSPGGAPARTEAFF.

In DNA, the CDR3 is TGTGCCAGCAGTGTAACAGGGGGTCCCCGCTACGAGCAGTACTTC. Translation: CASSVTGGPRYEQYF. The V and J genes are TRBV25-1 and TRBJ2-7; TRBD1 aligns across 8 bases. CDR1 and CDR2 from the germline V gene are MGHDK and SYGVNS. The V segment lost 4 bases and the J segment 3 bases; nucleotides outside the gene matches: 8. The CDR3 sequence is 15 residues long.

The CDR3 protein is CASSFVPGPDTQYF. The DNA of the CDR3 is TGCGCCAGCAGCTTCGTGCCAGGTCCAGATACGCAGTATTTT. J is TRBJ2-3 and V is TRBV5-1, with D unresolved. The germline gives CDR1 SGHRS, CDR2 YFSETQ. Between the trimmed V and J ends, which lost 2 bases and 4 bases, there was a span of 11 bases. The CDR3 has 14 amino acids.

The chain couples TRBV5-1 to TRBJ1-3, with 9 bases lining up with TRBD1. J lost 3 bases, V lost 4 bases, and 2 bases had no gene match. Germline V CDR1 and CDR2: SGHRS, YFSETQ. The CDR3 is 14 residues long. For the CDR3, the DNA is TGCGCCAGCAGCGCGACAGGGGGTGGAAACACCATATATTTT. It is translated as CASSATGGGNTIYF.

This rearrangement joins TRBV9 to TRBJ2-2; the D gene is possibly TRBD2 (7 bases). Germline CDR1 SGDLS, CDR2 YYNGEE. Trimming pared 0 bases from V and 0 bases from J, leaving 9 bases between. CDR3 length equals 16 residues. CDR3 region: CASSVGEGANTGELFF. The CDR3 nucleotides are TGTGCCAGCAGCGTAGGGGAGGGGGCGAACACCGGGGAGCTGTTTTTT. The full variable domain, in which reference TRBV9 and TRBJ2-2 provide the parts outside the CDR3, is DSGVTQTPKHLITATGQRVTLRCSPRSGDLSVYWYQQSLDQGLQFLIQYYNGEERAKGNILERFSAQQFPDLHSELNLSSLELGDSALYFCASSVGEGANTGELFFGEGSRLTVL.

CDR3 DNA sequence: TGTGCCAGCAGCTTTAGCGGGACACGCTACGAGCAGTACTTC. Amino acids: CASSFSGTRYEQYF. The chain employs TRBV11-2 and TRBJ2-7; 8 positions match TRBD2. The CDR3 sequence is 14 residues long. V lost 3 bases to trimming and J lost 3 bases; unmatched junction nucleotides: 4. The germline CDR1 and CDR2 sequences are SGHAT and FQNNGV.

J is TRBJ1-2 and V is TRBV9; TRBD1 matches 11 bases. Germline trimming cut 4 bases from V and 8 bases from J; bases unmatched to any gene: 4. Germline CDR1 and CDR2: SGDLS and YYNGEE. The CDR3 sequence is 13 residues long. CDR3 DNA sequence: TGTGCCAGCAGCACCAGGACAGGGGGCGGCTACACCTTC. Its translation is CASSTRTGGGYTF. The full variable domain, completed using reference TRBV9 and TRBJ1-2, is DSGVTQTPKHLITATGQRVTLRCSPRSGDLSVYWYQQSLDQGLQFLIQYYNGEERAKGNILERFSAQQFPDLHSELNLSSLELGDSALYFCASSTRTGGGYTFGSGTRLTVV.

This chain joins TRBV27 and TRBJ1-2, with 7 bases lining up with TRBD1. V shed 2 bases, J shed 8 bases, and the junction held 5 bases outside the gene matches. This CDR3 is built from 13 residues. CDR1 is MNHEY and CDR2 is SMNVEV in the germline V gene (reference sequence). The CDR3 DNA reads TGTGCCAGCAGTTTAGAGACAGGGATAGGCTACACCTTC. Its protein is CASSLETGIGYTF.

The J gene is TRBJ1-1, the V gene TRBV5-1; D perhaps matches TRBD1 (5 bases). CDR3 size: 15 residues. Germline CDR1 reads SGHRS; CDR2 reads YFSETQ. V lost 4 bases to trimming and J lost 3 bases, with 16 bases between them. The CDR3 region has the DNA TGCGCCAGCAGCCCGAGTGCAGGGTGGGACACTGAAGCTTTCTTT. Translation: CASSPSAGWDTEAFF.

Of note for this clone: A junction end diverges from the germline sequence, so it may reflect a read error. The CDR3 is CASRPQAYEQYF. The CDR3 region has the DNA TGTGCTAGCAGGCCCCAGGCCTACGAGCAGTACTTC. The rearrangement joins TRBV7-7 to TRBJ2-7; no clear D gene. Germline loops: CDR1 SSHAT, CDR2 FNYEAQ (reference sequence). The CDR3 consists of 12 residues.

The gene calls are TRBV2 and TRBJ2-3; a weak D match, TRBD1 (7 bases). V was trimmed by 7 bases and J by 2 bases, leaving 16 bases between them. The germline V gene encodes CDR1 SNHLY and CDR2 FYNNEI. The length of the CDR3 is 15 residues. The CDR3 region is CASNDQGGVTDTQYF. The CDR3 nucleotides read TGTGCCAGCAACGACCAGGGGGGCGTCACAGATACGCAGTATTTT. The full variable domain, its missing parts supplied by reference TRBV2 and TRBJ2-3, is EPEVTQTPSHQVTQMGQEVILRCVPISNHLYFYWYRQILGQKVEFLVSFYNNEISEKSEIFDDQFSVERPDGSNFTLKIRSTKLEDSAMYFCASNDQGGVTDTQYFGPGTRLTVL.

V usage is TRBV2 and J usage is TRBJ1-2, with D unclear. CDR3 length: 14 amino acids. CDR1 and CDR2 from the germline V gene are SNHLY and FYNNEI. Trimming cost V 3 bases and J 8 bases, with 16 bases left between them. CDR3 protein: CASSDRPGVGGYTF. CDR3 nucleotides: TGTGCCAGCAGTGATCGACCGGGAGTGGGCGGCTACACCTTC.

V and J are TRBV6-5 and TRBJ1-4, with 7 nucleotides matching TRBD1. The CDR3 has 14 residues. V gave up 9 bases and J gave up 3 bases; unmatched junction bases: 7. In germline, CDR1 is MNHEY, CDR2 SVGAGI. CDR3: CASTGVLANEKLFF. CDR3 DNA: TGTGCCAGTACAGGGGTTTTAGCTAATGAAAAACTGTTTTTT.

The chain recombines TRBV5-4 with TRBJ1-2, with D hard to call. Trimming removed 5 bases at V and 8 bases at J, with 28 bases between. The length of the CDR3 is 17 residues. The germline gives CDR1 SGHNT, CDR2 YYREEE (reference sequence). CDR3 DNA: TGTGCCAGCAGTAGAGCTAGGGAGGGTTCGATGCTAGTAGGCTACACCTTC. It is translated as CASSRAREGSMLVGYTF.

This clone occurred once. The V call is TRBV5-1, the J call TRBJ2-2, with TRBD2 matching over 7 bases. This CDR3 contains 14 residues. Per germline, CDR1 SGHRS and CDR2 YFSETQ. V dropped 5 bases and J dropped 6; count of bases not matched to a gene: 7. For the CDR3, the DNA is TGCGCCAGCAGACCTGAAGCGGGATCCGGGGAGCTGTTTTTT. It translates to CASRPEAGSGELFF.

The rearrangement joins TRBV28 to TRBJ2-3; maybe TRBD1 (7 bases). Trimming stripped 3 bases from V and 3 bases from J, with 16 bases between. The CDR3 totals 16 residues. CDR1 is MDHEN, CDR2 SYDVKM, per germline. The CDR3 DNA reads TGTGCCAGCAGTTTCCACAGGGGTGCGGGAACAGATACGCAGTATTTT. This gives the protein CASSFHRGAGTDTQYF.

This chain joins TRBV2 and TRBJ2-5; 8 nucleotides agree with TRBD2. The V segment lost 10 bases and the J segment 7 bases; nucleotides outside the gene matches: 2. CDR3 length: 10 residues. Germline-derived CDR1 and CDR2 are SNHLY and FYNNEI. The CDR3 spells CATGGGTQYF. The CDR3 DNA sequence: TGTGCCACCGGGGGGGGGACCCAGTACTTC.

The chain couples TRBV5-4 to TRBJ1-2, with TRBD1 matching over 9 bases. From germline, CDR1 is SGHNT and CDR2 YYREEE (reference sequence). V shed 4 bases and J 8 bases; nucleotides not matched to a gene: 3. This CDR3 has 12 amino acids. The CDR3 sequence is CASSIGQGGYTF. The CDR3 nucleotides read TGTGCCAGCAGCATTGGACAGGGGGGCTACACCTTC.

V and J are TRBV3-1 (or the pseudogene TRBV3-2) and TRBJ1-2; 10 positions agree with TRBD1. After removal of 2 bases from V and 8 bases from J, the junction contained 14 bases not matched to a gene. Germline CDR1 LGHDT, CDR2 YNNKEL (reference sequence). CDR3 length: 17 residues. This chain's CDR3 is CASSQSGVRQGAQGYTF. The CDR3 DNA sequence: TGTGCCAGCAGCCAAAGCGGAGTTCGACAGGGGGCGCAGGGCTACACCTTC.